The clone carrying this T cell receptor beta chain was detected only a few times. Its antigen is undetermined. The CDR3 sequence is 13 residues long. Per germline, CDR1 KGHSH and CDR2 LQKENI. With 3 bases removed from V and 1 base from J, the gap between germline ends came to 6 bases. Random hexamers were used to reverse transcribe roughly 0.45 to 1 ug of RNA. TCRdb itself ran the immunoSEQ multiplex PCR reads through MiXCR, one entry per CDR3 protein. The profile shows approximately 180,000 distinct CDR3 sequences, around 95% of them singletons. The data were obtained in a study of CD8 T cells in Susac syndrome. General study points: Only a relatively small number of individuals were included in the TCR sequencing and HLA analysis.

CD8+ and CD4+ blood T cells underwent TCR beta sequencing. Negative isolation yielded CD8+ and CD4+ T cells; FACS enriched TEMRA cells. The clonotype comes from a human donor with multiple sclerosis. Sequencing used CD4+ T cells from PBMCs. The chain employs TRBV18 and TRBJ1-1; a weak D match, TRBD1 (5 bases). DNA of the CDR3: TGTGCCAGCTCACCTGGGACGAACACTGAAGCTTTCTTT. Residues: CASSPGTNTEAFF.